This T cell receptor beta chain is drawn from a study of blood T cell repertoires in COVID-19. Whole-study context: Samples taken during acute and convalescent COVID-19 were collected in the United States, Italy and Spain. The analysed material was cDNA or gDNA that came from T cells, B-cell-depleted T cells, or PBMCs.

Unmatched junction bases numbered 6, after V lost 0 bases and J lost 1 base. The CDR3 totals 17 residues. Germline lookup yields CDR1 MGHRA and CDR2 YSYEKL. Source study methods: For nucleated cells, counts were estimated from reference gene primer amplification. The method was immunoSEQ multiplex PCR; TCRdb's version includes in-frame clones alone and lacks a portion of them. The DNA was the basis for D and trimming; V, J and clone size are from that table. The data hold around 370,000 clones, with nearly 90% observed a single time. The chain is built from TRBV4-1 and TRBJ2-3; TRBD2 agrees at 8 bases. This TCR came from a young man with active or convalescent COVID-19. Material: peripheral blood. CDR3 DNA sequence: TGCGCCAGCAGCCAAGAATATCCAGCGGGAGGCACAGATACGCAGTATTTT. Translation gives CASSQEYPAGGTDTQYF.